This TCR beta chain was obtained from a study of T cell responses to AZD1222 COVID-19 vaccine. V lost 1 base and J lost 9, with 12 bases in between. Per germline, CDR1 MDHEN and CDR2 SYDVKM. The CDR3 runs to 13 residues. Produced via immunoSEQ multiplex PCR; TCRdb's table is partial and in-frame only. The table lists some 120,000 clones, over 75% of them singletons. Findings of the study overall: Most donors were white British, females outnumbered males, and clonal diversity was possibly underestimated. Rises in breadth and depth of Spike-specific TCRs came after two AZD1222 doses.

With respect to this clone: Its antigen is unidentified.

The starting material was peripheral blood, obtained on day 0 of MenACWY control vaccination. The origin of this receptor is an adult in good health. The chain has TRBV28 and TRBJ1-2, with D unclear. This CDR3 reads CASSLSAGRSYTF. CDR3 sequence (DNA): TGTGCCAGCAGTTTATCGGCAGGACGGAGCTACACCTTC.